The entry below describes one T cell receptor beta chain. Its matching antigen is unknown. Germline values: CDR1 LGHNA, CDR2 YNFKEQ. The CDR3 is 16 residues long. Trimming removed 4 bases from V and 4 bases from J; junction bases left unmatched: 8. The sample is drawn from a study of human versus mouse CDR3 diversity and MHC coevolution. Only in-frame clones appear in the TCRdb table, and some are missing; sequencing was by immunoSEQ multiplex PCR. The sample shows about 81,000 clones, around 93% of them seen only once. Study observations and caveats: Clonal inequality was lowest in two of the three human donors. Human CDR3s averaged more deletions and insertions than mouse CDR3s.

This clonotype originated in a person between 25 and 70 years old in good health. The chain carries TRBV4-2 and TRBJ2-1, with TRBD2 identical over 9 bases. Sequenced input: naive CD4+ T cells from blood. Subset here: CD45RO-negative CD62L-positive naive CD4 T cells. The CDR3 spells CASSLTNSGSYNEQFF. In DNA, the CDR3 is TGTGCCAGCAGCCTAACAAATAGCGGGAGTTACAATGAGCAGTTCTTC.